This TCR beta chain was recovered during a study of CD8 T cells in Susac syndrome. Sequencing of TCR beta drew on CD8+ and CD4+ T cells from blood. The multiple sclerosis controls, all treatment-naive patients, had relapsing-remitting disease that was stable or active. Bulk CD8+ and CD4+ cells came from magnetic negative isolation; CD8+ TEMRA by FACS. The V gene lost 0 bases and the J gene lost 1 base, with 11 bases spanning the gap. The CDR3 consists of 15 residues. The germline gives CDR1 SGHRS, CDR2 YFSETQ. An input of about 0.5 to 1 ug of RNA was subjected to reverse transcription using random hexamers. With immunoSEQ multiplex PCR, TCR beta CDR3 was amplified across 54 Vbeta and 13 Jbeta. TCRdb independently ran MiXCR on the immunoSEQ multiplex PCR reads; one entry per CDR3 protein. Found here are 90,000 to 150,000 distinct CDR3 sequences, 85% to 95% of them singletons; the top ten hold around 0.085%.

The chain employs TRBV5-1 and TRBJ2-7; D not resolved. The source of this sequence is a human donor with multiple sclerosis. Sequencing was done on a sample of CD4+ T cells from PBMCs. CDR3 in amino acids: CASSLDHSVSYEQYF. The CDR3 region has the DNA TGCGCCAGCAGCTTGGATCATTCAGTATCCTACGAGCAGTACTTC. Variable domain in full (rest from reference TRBV5-1 and TRBJ2-7): KAGVTQTPRYLIKTRGQQVTLSCSPISGHRSVSWYQQTPGQGLQFLFEYFSETQRNKGNFPGRFSGRQFSNSRSEMNVSTLELGDSALYLCASSLDHSVSYEQYFGPGTRLTVT.